What follows are 17 T cell receptor beta chains derived from one specimen sequenced in a study of shared clonotypes between healthy human individuals. Clones were read by immunoSEQ multiplex PCR, and TCRdb kept only the in-frame ones, dropping some. The repertoire consists of more than 850,000 clones, with approximately 80% occurring once and the leading ten covering about 0.52%. Specimen: memory CD4+ T cells from PBMCs. Subset specified: CD45RA-negative fraction. The receptors here all came from a man younger than 30 in good health. Some clones in this sample may be carry-over from other donors' samples.

V is TRBV19 and J is TRBJ2-3; D remains ambiguous. In germline, CDR1 is LNHDA, CDR2 SQIVND (reference sequence). The CDR3 runs 14 residues. V was shortened by 8 bases and J by 0 bases, with 12 bases between the two germline ends. The CDR3 DNA follows: TGTGCCAGTGGAAAGACTTCTAGCACAGATACGCAGTATTTT. This encodes CASGKTSSTDTQYF.

This clone was counted only a few times. J is TRBJ1-1 and V is TRBV30, with a weak D call TRBD1 (5 bases). V was clipped by 8 bases and J by 0 bases, with 25 bases between them. The CDR3 has 17 amino acids. The germline gives CDR1 GTSNPN, CDR2 SVGIG (reference sequence). The CDR3 loop is CAIPGRRGGLMNTEAFF. The CDR3 bases are TGTGCCATACCTGGAAGACGCGGGGGTTTAATGAACACTGAAGCTTTCTTT.

The chain uses TRBV7-9 and TRBJ2-7; D not certain. Trimming shortened V by 5 bases and J by 5 bases, and 10 bases separated the two germline ends. The CDR3 runs 12 residues. CDR1 SEHNR and CDR2 FQNEAQ come from the germline V gene (reference sequence). The CDR3 DNA reads TGTGCCAGCAGCACGACCATGGACGAGCAGTACTTC. This sequence encodes CASSTTMDEQYF. The full variable domain, its missing parts supplied by reference TRBV7-9 and TRBJ2-7, is DTGVSQNPRHKITKRGQNVTFRCDPISEHNRLYWYRQTLGQGPEFLTYFQNEAQLEKSRLLSDRFSAERPKGSFSTLEIQRTEQGDSAMYLCASSTTMDEQYFGPGTRLTVT.

This sequence joins TRBV25-1 and TRBJ2-5, with TRBD2 identical over 7 bases. V dropped 4 bases and J dropped 2; count of bases not matched to a gene: 10. CDR1 is MGHDK and CDR2 is SYGVNS in the germline V gene. This CDR3 is built from 16 residues. The CDR3 sequence is CASSGMWEGWQETQYF. CDR3 bases: TGTGCCAGCAGTGGTATGTGGGAGGGCTGGCAAGAGACCCAGTACTTC.

V usage is TRBV5-4 and J usage is TRBJ2-2; no firm D call. This CDR3 contains 14 residues. Per germline, CDR1 SGHNT and CDR2 YYREEE (reference sequence). The ends were cut back, 3 bases at V and 4 bases at J, with 10 bases in the middle. The CDR3 nucleotides are TGTGCCAGCAGCTCCTCAGTCCTCACCGGGGAGCTGTTTTTT. It encodes CASSSSVLTGELFF.

In this sample, this clone turned up a few times. The genes are TRBV10-3 and TRBJ1-2; D perhaps matches TRBD1 (5 bases). The CDR3 totals 12 residues. Germline V gene data show CDR1 as ENHRY and CDR2 as SYGVKD. Trimming removed 7 bases from V and 7 bases from J, with 13 bases in between. CDR3 loop: CAINPGDVGYTF. The CDR3 region has the DNA TGTGCCATCAATCCCGGGGACGTTGGCTACACCTTC.

In regard to this clone: The sample contains more than one DNA sequence encoding this CDR3. V gene TRBV9 combines with J gene TRBJ1-1; no definite D call. CDR1 is SGDLS and CDR2 is YYNGEE in the germline V gene. The CDR3 runs to 14 residues. V dropped 0 bases and J dropped 2 bases, with 8 bases sitting between them. The CDR3, as DNA: TGTGCCAGCAGCGTAGAAGGCGGAAACACTGAAGCTTTCTTT. It is translated as CASSVEGGNTEAFF.

The chain is built from TRBV7-8 and TRBJ1-1; possibly TRBD1 for D (5 bases). The V gene's germline CDR1 is SGHVS and CDR2 FQNEAQ. The CDR3 runs to 13 residues. V was shortened by 6 bases and J by 3 bases, with 11 bases between the two germline ends. CDR3 region: CASSPQGDTEAFF. CDR3 DNA: TGTGCCAGCAGTCCCCAGGGTGACACTGAAGCTTTCTTT.

This clone was detected only once. The chain recombines TRBV7-9 with TRBJ1-2; D perhaps matches TRBD1 (5 bases). V lost 2 bases and J 8 bases, leaving 12 bases between the germline ends. The germline gives CDR1 SEHNR, CDR2 FQNEAQ (reference sequence). This CDR3 is 13 amino acids long. CDR3 nucleotide sequence: TGTGCCAGCAGCTTACCTTGGGGCGAAGGCTACACCTTC. Amino acids: CASSLPWGEGYTF.

Only a few counts were recorded for this clone. This chain links TRBV6-5 with TRBJ2-3, with TRBD1 identical over 8 bases. Germline CDR1 is MNHEY and CDR2 is SVGAGI. The CDR3 has 16 residues. The V and J ends lost 4 bases and 2 bases, in that order; junction bases with no gene match: 8. CDR3 coding DNA: TGTGCCAGCAGTTTGGTCCAGGGGGCTTACACAGATACGCAGTATTTT. Its protein is CASSLVQGAYTDTQYF.

This chain connects TRBV7-2 to TRBJ2-1; 15 nucleotides align to TRBD2. V lost 5 bases and J lost 5; bases outside the gene matches: 7. This CDR3 contains 17 residues. Germline CDR1 reads SGHTA; CDR2 reads FQGNSA. Here the CDR3 reads CASSTRTSGRENNEQFF. In nucleotides, the CDR3 is TGTGCCAGCAGCACAAGGACTAGCGGGAGGGAAAACAATGAGCAGTTCTTC.

J is TRBJ2-3 and V is TRBV11-3; D remains ambiguous. With 1 base removed from V and 2 bases from J, the gap between germline ends came to 16 bases. Germline lookup yields CDR1 SGHNT and CDR2 YENEEA. The CDR3 runs to 17 residues. Here the CDR3 DNA reads TGTGCCAGCAGCTTAGCGTTCTCCCGAACACACACAGATACGCAGTATTTT. The encoded protein is CASSLAFSRTHTDTQYF.

The rearrangement joins TRBV5-8 to TRBJ2-2; D uncertain. This CDR3 contains 17 residues. Per the germline V gene, CDR1 is SGHTS and CDR2 is YDEGEE. With 3 bases removed from V and 6 bases from J, the gap between germline ends came to 21 bases. Here the CDR3 reads CASSWRPTTGLPGELFF. For the CDR3, the DNA is TGTGCCAGCAGCTGGAGACCGACGACTGGGTTGCCCGGGGAGCTGTTTTTT.

There are a few counts of this clone. The CDR3 is CASSVVAGELFF. DNA of the CDR3: TGTGCCAGCAGCGTAGTCGCGGGGGAGCTGTTTTTT. The chain combines TRBV9 with TRBJ2-2; D unresolved. Germline V gene data show CDR1 as SGDLS and CDR2 as YYNGEE. V lost 0 bases, J lost 8 bases, and 5 bases lay in between. The CDR3 spans 12 residues.

The chain couples TRBV28 to TRBJ2-7, with 7 bases identical to TRBD1. V dropped 6 bases and J dropped 3; count of bases not matched to a gene: 17. The germline gives CDR1 MDHEN, CDR2 SYDVKM. This CDR3 comprises 17 residues. The CDR3 DNA is TGTGCCAGCAGCGGACAGGCTTCTATCTCGAGAATCTACGAGCAGTACTTC. This gives the protein CASSGQASISRIYEQYF.

J is TRBJ2-1 and V is TRBV9; 11 bases line up with TRBD1. CDR1 and CDR2 from the germline V gene are SGDLS and YYNGEE. The CDR3 runs 17 residues. The V and J ends lost 0 bases and 0 bases, in that order; junction bases with no gene match: 2. The CDR3 nucleotides are TGTGCCAGCAGCGTAGTGGGACAGGGGGGCTCCTACAATGAGCAGTTCTTC. It yields the protein CASSVVGQGGSYNEQFF.

A single count supports this clone. The chain recombines TRBV5-4 with TRBJ1-2, with a weak D call TRBD1 (5 bases). CDR3 length: 15 residues. From germline, CDR1 is SGHNT and CDR2 YYREEE (reference sequence). V lost 2 bases and J 4 bases, leaving 15 bases between the germline ends. CDR3 DNA: TGTGCCAGCAGCTTACCCAGGGTCGAGGTCTATGGCTACACCTTC. It translates to CASSLPRVEVYGYTF.